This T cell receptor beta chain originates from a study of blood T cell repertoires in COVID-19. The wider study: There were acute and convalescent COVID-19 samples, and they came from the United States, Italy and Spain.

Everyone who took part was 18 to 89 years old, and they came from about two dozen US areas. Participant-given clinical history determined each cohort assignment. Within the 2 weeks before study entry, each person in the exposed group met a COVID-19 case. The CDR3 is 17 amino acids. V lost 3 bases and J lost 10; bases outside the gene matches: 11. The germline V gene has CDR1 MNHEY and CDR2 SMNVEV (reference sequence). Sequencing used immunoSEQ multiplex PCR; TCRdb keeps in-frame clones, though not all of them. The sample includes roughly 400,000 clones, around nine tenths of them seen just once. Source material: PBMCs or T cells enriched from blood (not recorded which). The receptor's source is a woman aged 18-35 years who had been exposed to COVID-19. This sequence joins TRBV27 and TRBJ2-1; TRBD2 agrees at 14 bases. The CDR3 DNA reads TGTGCCAGCAGTTTGTTGACTAGCGGGGGGGCTGGAAGGGAGCAGTTCTTC. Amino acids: CASSLLTSGGAGREQFF.